This passage covers 18 T cell receptor beta chains from one sample sequenced in a study of blood T cell repertoires in COVID-19. Assay used: immunoSEQ multiplex PCR; TCRdb lists only in-frame clones, some missing. The sample lists approximately 200,000 clones; around 90% were seen once. Material: PBMCs or T cells enriched from blood (not recorded which). Receptors were obtained from a woman aged 30 to 39 who had been exposed to COVID-19.

The chain links TRBV2 to TRBJ2-5, with D tentatively TRBD2 (5 bases). Germline assignment: CDR1 SNHLY and CDR2 FYNNEI. There are 14 residues in the CDR3. Trimming left V 4 bases short and J 6 bases short, with 15 bases between. The CDR3 loop reads CASSAAEGRQTQYF. In DNA, the CDR3 is TGTGCCAGCAGTGCGGCAGAGGGTCGGCAGACCCAGTACTTC. Drawing the rest from reference TRBV2 and TRBJ2-5, the complete variable domain is EPEVTQTPSHQVTQMGQEVILRCVPISNHLYFYWYRQILGQKVEFLVSFYNNEISEKSEIFDDQFSVERPDGSNFTLKIRSTKLEDSAMYFCASSAAEGRQTQYFGPGTRLLVL.

The rearrangement uses TRBV10-3 and TRBJ2-1; maybe TRBD1 (6 bases). The CDR3 is 13 amino acids. Deletions cut 7 bases from V and 4 bases from J, with 11 bases between. Germline CDR1 is ENHRY and CDR2 is SYGVKD. CDR3 bases: TGTGCCATCAAAGGAACAGGGTACAATGAGCAGTTCTTC. Translation gives CAIKGTGYNEQFF.

This clone was observed a handful of times. The rearrangement joins TRBV7-9 to TRBJ1-5, with D perhaps TRBD1 (5 bases). V was clipped by 1 base and J by 6 bases, with 7 bases between them. From germline, CDR1 is SEHNR and CDR2 FQNEAQ (reference sequence). This CDR3 spans 13 amino acids. The CDR3 nucleotides are TGTGCCAGCAGCTTAGATCAGGGTCAGCCCCAGCATTTT. It encodes CASSLDQGQPQHF.

This chain uses TRBV7-9 with TRBJ1-5; 8 bases map to TRBD1. CDR1 and CDR2 from the germline V gene are SEHNR and FQNEAQ (reference sequence). This CDR3 is 16 amino acids long. V was clipped by 5 bases and J by 0 bases; unmatched bases: 6. CDR3 coding DNA: TGTGCCAGCAGCCTAGACAGGGGATATAGCAATCAGCCCCAGCATTTT. Translated, it gives CASSLDRGYSNQPQHF. Complete variable domain (other parts from reference TRBV7-9 and TRBJ1-5): DTGVSQNPRHKITKRGQNVTFRCDPISEHNRLYWYRQTLGQGPEFLTYFQNEAQLEKSRLLSDRFSAERPKGSFSTLEIQRTEQGDSAMYLCASSLDRGYSNQPQHFGDGTRLSIL.

This clone was seen a few times. The chain recombines TRBV5-4 with TRBJ2-1, with 7 bases identical to TRBD1. J gave up 9 bases and V 0 bases, and 6 bases lay outside the gene matches. The CDR3 covers 14 residues. Germline V lookup: CDR1 SGHNT, CDR2 YYREEE (reference sequence). In DNA form, the CDR3 reads TGTGCCAGCAGCTTGGGATTAGGGGGCAGTGAGCAGTTCTTC. Translating gives CASSLGLGGSEQFF.

With respect to this clone: At one boundary the junction diverges from the germline segment, which might be a read error. V is TRBV19 and J is TRBJ1-2; 7 nucleotides align to TRBD1. CDR3 length: 14 amino acids. Germline CDR1 reads LNHDA; CDR2 reads SQIVND (reference sequence). The CDR3 bases are TGTGCCAGTAGTACGCTGCAGGGGGTACTGGGGATAAGCTTC. Protein: CASSTLQGVLGISF.

This CDR3 reads CSASWRELSYNEQFF. The DNA of the CDR3 is TGCAGTGCTAGTTGGCGGGAGCTCTCCTACAATGAGCAGTTCTTC. This sequence joins TRBV20-1 and TRBJ2-1, with 7 positions matching TRBD2. Trimming cost V 3 bases and J 0 bases; bases outside gene matches: 5. Germline values: CDR1 DFQATT, CDR2 SNEGSKA (reference sequence). The CDR3 totals 15 residues.

This chain joins TRBV12-5 and TRBJ1-5; D gene unclear. The CDR3 has 13 amino acids. Trimming removed 7 bases from V and 3 bases from J, with 10 bases in between. Per germline, CDR1 LGHNT and CDR2 FRNRAP. The CDR3 protein is CASAPGANQPQHF. The CDR3 DNA sequence: TGTGCTAGTGCTCCCGGAGCCAATCAGCCCCAGCATTTT.

V is TRBV6-5 and J is TRBJ2-7; 8 bases agree with TRBD1. From germline, CDR1 is MNHEY and CDR2 SVGAGI. There are 15 residues in the CDR3. V trimming: 6 bases; J trimming: 2 bases; junction bases outside the gene matches: 9. The CDR3: CASRDPGTGTYEQYF. The CDR3 bases are TGTGCCAGCAGGGACCCCGGGACAGGAACCTACGAGCAGTACTTC.

The chain is built from TRBV7-2 and TRBJ1-2; the D gene is possibly TRBD1 (6 bases). The CDR3 consists of 14 residues. The V gene's germline CDR1 is SGHTA and CDR2 FQGNSA. V lost 1 base, J lost 6 bases, and 12 bases lay in between. The CDR3: CASSLVTGPHGYTF. CDR3 nucleotides: TGTGCCAGCAGCTTAGTTACAGGGCCCCATGGCTACACCTTC. Drawing the rest from reference TRBV7-2 and TRBJ1-2, the complete variable domain is GAGVSQSPSNKVTEKGKDVELRCDPISGHTALYWYRQSLGQGLEFLIYFQGNSAPDKSGLPSDRFSAERTGGSVSTLTIQRTQQEDSAVYLCASSLVTGPHGYTFGSGTRLTVV.

The rearrangement joins TRBV15 to TRBJ2-7, with a weak D call TRBD1 (5 bases). V dropped 5 bases and J dropped 2 bases, with 10 bases sitting between them. CDR3 size: 13 residues. Per germline, CDR1 LNHNV and CDR2 YYDKDF (reference sequence). The CDR3 loop is CATSVGAPYEQYF. The CDR3 region has the DNA TGTGCCACCAGCGTAGGGGCCCCCTACGAGCAGTACTTC.

V gene TRBV19 combines with J gene TRBJ2-1; TRBD2 matches at 8 bases. V shed 3 bases, J shed 5 bases, and the junction held 6 bases outside the gene matches. The CDR3 has 15 residues. CDR1 and CDR2 (germline): LNHDA, SQIVND (reference sequence). The CDR3 loop reads CASSIFGTSNNEQFF. CDR3 coding DNA: TGTGCCAGTAGTATCTTTGGGACTAGTAACAATGAGCAGTTCTTC.

The V call is TRBV5-4, the J call TRBJ2-5; tentatively, D is TRBD2 (6 bases). CDR3 size: 14 residues. CDR1 is SGHNT, CDR2 YYREEE, per germline (reference sequence). With 6 bases removed from V and 2 bases from J, the gap between germline ends came to 14 bases. Here the CDR3 DNA reads TGTGCCAGCATGGCGGGACGGGGGCAAGAGACCCAGTACTTC. Its translation: CASMAGRGQETQYF.

V is TRBV2 and J is TRBJ1-5; D possibly corresponds to TRBD1 (5 bases). The V gene's germline CDR1 is SNHLY and CDR2 FYNNEI. The CDR3 runs to 15 residues. V lost 4 bases and J lost 2, with 12 bases in between. The CDR3 sequence is CASSGPGQGNQPQHF. The CDR3 region has the DNA TGTGCCAGCAGTGGCCCAGGGCAGGGCAATCAGCCCCAGCATTTT.

This rearrangement joins TRBV30 to TRBJ1-6, with TRBD1 identical over 9 bases. The CDR3 sequence is 13 residues long. Unmatched junction bases numbered 1, after V lost 1 base and J lost 9 bases. Germline-derived CDR1 and CDR2 are GTSNPN and SVGIG (reference sequence). The CDR3 DNA sequence: TGTGCCTGGAGTGGACAGGGGGTTTCACCCCTCCACTTT. It yields the protein CAWSGQGVSPLHF.

The rearrangement links TRBV6-5 to TRBJ2-2; TRBD2 is a possible D gene (5 bases). With 2 bases removed from V and 4 bases from J, the gap between germline ends came to 14 bases. This CDR3 contains 16 residues. CDR1 MNHEY and CDR2 SVGAGI come from the germline V gene. CDR3 residues: CASSYGGARITGELFF. Written as DNA, the CDR3 is TGTGCCAGCAGTTACGGAGGTGCCCGAATCACCGGGGAGCTGTTTTTT.

This clone was counted once. This chain joins TRBV6-5 and TRBJ1-5, with D perhaps matching TRBD1 (5 bases). The CDR3 sequence is 15 residues long. V was trimmed by 7 bases and J by 0 bases, leaving 13 bases between them. CDR1 is MNHEY, CDR2 SVGAGI, per germline. The CDR3 nucleotides read TGTGCCAGCATTCTCGGACAATATAGCAATCAGCCCCAGCATTTT. It encodes CASILGQYSNQPQHF.

The chain employs TRBV6-4 and TRBJ2-1, with a tentative D call TRBD2 (5 bases). V lost 4 bases to trimming and J lost 8 bases, with 18 bases between them. This CDR3 spans 15 amino acids. Looked up from germline, CDR1 is MRHNA and CDR2 is SNTAGT. In nucleotides, the CDR3 is TGTGCCAGCAGTGTTGAGGGCCTAGCTAACCATGAGCAGTTCTTC. This gives the protein CASSVEGLANHEQFF.